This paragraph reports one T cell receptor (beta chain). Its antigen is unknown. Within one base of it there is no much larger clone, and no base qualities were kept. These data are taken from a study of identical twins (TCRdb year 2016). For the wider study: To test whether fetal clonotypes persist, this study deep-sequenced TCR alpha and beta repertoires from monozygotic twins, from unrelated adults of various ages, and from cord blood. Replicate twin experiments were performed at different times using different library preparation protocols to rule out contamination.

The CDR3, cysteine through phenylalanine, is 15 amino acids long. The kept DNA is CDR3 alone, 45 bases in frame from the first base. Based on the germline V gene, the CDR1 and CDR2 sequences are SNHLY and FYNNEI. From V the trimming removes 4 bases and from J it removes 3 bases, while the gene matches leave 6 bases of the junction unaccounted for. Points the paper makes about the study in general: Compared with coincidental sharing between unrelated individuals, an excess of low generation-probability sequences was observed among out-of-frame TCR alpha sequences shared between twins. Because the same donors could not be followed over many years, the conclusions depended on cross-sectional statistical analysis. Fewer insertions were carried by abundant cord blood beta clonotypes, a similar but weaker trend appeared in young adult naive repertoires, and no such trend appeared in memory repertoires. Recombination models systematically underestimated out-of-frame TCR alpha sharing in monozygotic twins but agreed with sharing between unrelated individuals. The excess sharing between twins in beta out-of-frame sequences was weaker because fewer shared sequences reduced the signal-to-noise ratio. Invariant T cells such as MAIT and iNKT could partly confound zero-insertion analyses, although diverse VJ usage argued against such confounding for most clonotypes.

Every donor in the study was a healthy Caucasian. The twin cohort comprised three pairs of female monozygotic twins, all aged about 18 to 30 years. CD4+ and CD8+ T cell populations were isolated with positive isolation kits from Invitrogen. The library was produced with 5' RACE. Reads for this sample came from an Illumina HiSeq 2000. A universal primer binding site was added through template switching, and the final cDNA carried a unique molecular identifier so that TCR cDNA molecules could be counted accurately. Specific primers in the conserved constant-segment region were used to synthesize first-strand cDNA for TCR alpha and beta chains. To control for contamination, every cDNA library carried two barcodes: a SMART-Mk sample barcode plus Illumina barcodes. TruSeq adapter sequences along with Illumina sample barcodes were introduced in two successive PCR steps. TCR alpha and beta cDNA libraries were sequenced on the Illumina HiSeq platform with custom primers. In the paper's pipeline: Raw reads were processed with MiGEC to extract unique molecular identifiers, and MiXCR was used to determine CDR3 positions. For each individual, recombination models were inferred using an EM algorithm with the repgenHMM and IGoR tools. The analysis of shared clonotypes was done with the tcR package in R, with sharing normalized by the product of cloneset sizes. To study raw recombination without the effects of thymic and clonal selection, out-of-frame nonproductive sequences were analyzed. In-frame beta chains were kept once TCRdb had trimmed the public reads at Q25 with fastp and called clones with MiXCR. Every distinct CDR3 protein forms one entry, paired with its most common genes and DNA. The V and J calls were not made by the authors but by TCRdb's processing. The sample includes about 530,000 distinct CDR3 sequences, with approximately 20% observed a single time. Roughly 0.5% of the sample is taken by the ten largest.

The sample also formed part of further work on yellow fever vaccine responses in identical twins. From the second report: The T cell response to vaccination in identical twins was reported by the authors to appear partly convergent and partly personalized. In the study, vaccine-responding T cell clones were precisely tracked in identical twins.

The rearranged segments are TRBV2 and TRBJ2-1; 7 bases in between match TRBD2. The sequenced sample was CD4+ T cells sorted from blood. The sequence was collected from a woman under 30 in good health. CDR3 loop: CASSVGGGGYNEQFF. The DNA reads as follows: TGTGCCAGCAGTGTGGGAGGCGGGGGCTACAATGAGCAGTTCTTC.